These 5 T cell receptor beta chains were all obtained from the same sample, sequenced in a study of blood T cell repertoires in COVID-19. Sequencing was performed with immunoSEQ multiplex PCR; in TCRdb, only in-frame clones are kept and a portion is missing. The sample comprises about 120,000 clones, roughly 85% of which are singletons, and roughly 10% rests with the top ten. Sequenced material: peripheral blood. These receptors originate from a man older than 75 with acute or convalescent COVID-19.

This chain links TRBV3-1 (or the pseudogene TRBV3-2) with TRBJ1-2; no clear D. From germline, CDR1 is LGHDT and CDR2 YNNKEL (reference sequence). This CDR3 spans 15 amino acids. Trimming pared 0 bases from V and 3 bases from J, leaving 11 bases between. The CDR3 loop reads CASSQDPRLDYGYTF. CDR3 DNA: TGTGCCAGCAGCCAAGATCCGCGGTTGGACTATGGCTACACCTTC.

This rearrangement joins TRBV6-1 to TRBJ2-2, with 10 bases lining up with TRBD2. J lost 2 bases, V lost 4 bases, and 10 bases had no gene match. Germline V gene lookup returns CDR1 MNHNS and CDR2 SASEGT. The CDR3 contains 18 residues. The CDR3 loop reads CASSVERLAGVNTGELFF. For the CDR3, the DNA is TGTGCCAGCAGTGTGGAGCGGCTAGCGGGAGTTAACACCGGGGAGCTGTTTTTT.

V gene TRBV19 combines with J gene TRBJ1-2; D is unresolved. Germline V gene sequence: CDR1 LNHDA, CDR2 SQIVND (reference sequence). The CDR3 spans 14 residues. V shed 4 bases and J shed 1 base, with 10 bases lying between them. For the CDR3, the DNA is TGTGCCAGTAGTACCCCGTCAGGTAACTATGGCTACACCTTC. Translated, it gives CASSTPSGNYGYTF.

The chain links TRBV18 to TRBJ2-3; 15 bases map to TRBD2. CDR3 length: 21 residues. CDR1 KGHSH and CDR2 LQKENI come from the germline V gene. V was pared by 1 base and J by 2 bases, with 13 bases of the junction left unmatched. The CDR3 DNA reads TGTGCCAGCTCACCACGGACAGGGGCCGGGACTAGCGGGAGGTTCACAGATACGCAGTATTTT. Translation: CASSPRTGAGTSGRFTDTQYF. The full variable domain, completed using reference TRBV18 and TRBJ2-3, is NAGVMQNPRHLVRRRGQEARLRCSPMKGHSHVYWYRQLPEEGLKFMVYLQKENIIDESGMPKERFSAEFPKEGPSILRIQQVVRGDSAAYFCASSPRTGAGTSGRFTDTQYFGPGTRLTVL.

J is TRBJ2-3 and V is TRBV7-2, with unresolved D. Germline-derived CDR1 and CDR2 are SGHTA and FQGNSA. The CDR3 totals 14 residues. V was trimmed by 5 bases and J by 0 bases, leaving 9 bases between them. The CDR3 region has the DNA TGTGCCAGCAGCCCCCGCCGGAGCACAGATACGCAGTATTTT. It translates to CASSPRRSTDTQYF.